A selection of T cell receptor beta chains follows, all from one sample in a study of blood T cell repertoires in COVID-19. Method: immunoSEQ multiplex PCR; TCRdb's copy keeps in-frame clones and lacks some. The table shows around 450,000 clones, with about 92% occurring only once. The sample was PBMCs or T cells enriched from blood (not recorded which). These TCRs come from a man between 18 and 35 years old who had recovered from COVID-19. Each CDR3 is given with its conserved first and last residue. The D gene is left open where the match is weak. Only some rows state a clone size, as once, few, many or a class for expanded clones.

D gene: .; clone size: .; V gene: TRBV5-1; J gene: TRBJ1-1; CDR3 protein: CASSLDRLTFEAFF; CDR3 DNA: TGCGCCAGCAGCTTGGACAGGTTAACGTTTGAAGCTTTCTTT
D gene: TRBD1; clone size: once; V gene: TRBV29-1; J gene: TRBJ2-7; CDR3 protein: CSVFTGGEYEQYF; CDR3 DNA: TGCAGCGTTTTCACAGGGGGCGAGTACGAGCAGTACTTC
D gene: TRBD1; clone size: .; V gene: TRBV27; J gene: TRBJ1-2; CDR3 protein: CASSLWDREDNYGYTF; CDR3 DNA: TGTGCCAGCAGTTTATGGGACAGGGAGGATAACTATGGCTACACCTTC
D gene: TRBD1; clone size: once; V gene: TRBV5-5; J gene: TRBJ1-1; CDR3 protein: CASSFSRTGESTEAFF; CDR3 DNA: TGTGCCAGCAGCTTCTCCCGGACAGGGGAATCCACTGAAGCTTTCTTT
D gene: .; clone size: many; V gene: TRBV11-2; J gene: TRBJ1-1; CDR3 protein: CASSLVGGFLTRNTEAFF; CDR3 DNA: TGTGCCAGCAGCTTAGTTGGGGGGTTTTTAACAAGGAACACTGAAGCTTTCTTT
D gene: TRBD2; clone size: .; V gene: TRBV7-6; J gene: TRBJ2-1; CDR3 protein: CASSLSSGMGMEQFF; CDR3 DNA: TGTGCCAGCAGCTTGTCCAGCGGGATGGGTATGGAGCAGTTCTTC
D gene: TRBD2; clone size: once; V gene: TRBV9; J gene: TRBJ2-1; CDR3 protein: CASSFNLAVSSYNEQFF; CDR3 DNA: TGTGCCAGCAGCTTCAACCTAGCGGTTAGCTCCTACAATGAGCAGTTCTTC
D gene: .; clone size: .; V gene: TRBV16; J gene: TRBJ1-5; CDR3 protein: CASSQTAQPQHF; CDR3 DNA: TGTGCCAGCAGCCAAACTGCGCAGCCCCAGCATTTT
D gene: .; clone size: .; V gene: TRBV30; J gene: TRBJ1-3; CDR3 protein: CAWSEGHTTGNTIYF; CDR3 DNA: TGTGCCTGGAGTGAGGGACATACTACTGGAAACACCATATATTTT
D gene: .; clone size: once; V gene: TRBV6-2/TRBV6-3; J gene: TRBJ2-4; CDR3 protein: CASSYSPTDIQYF; CDR3 DNA: TGTGCCAGCAGTTACTCGCCTACCGACATTCAGTACTTC
D gene: TRBD2; clone size: .; V gene: TRBV27; J gene: TRBJ2-3; CDR3 protein: CASSTPLAGVDTQYF; CDR3 DNA: TGTGCCAGCAGTACCCCACTAGCGGGAGTAGATACGCAGTATTTT
D gene: TRBD1; clone size: .; V gene: TRBV7-2; J gene: TRBJ2-5; CDR3 protein: CASNRGEVETQYF; CDR3 DNA: TGTGCCAGCAACAGGGGGGAGGTCGAGACCCAGTACTTC
D gene: TRBD2; clone size: once; V gene: TRBV3-1/TRBV3-2; J gene: TRBJ2-7; CDR3 protein: CASSHRGRGAFYEQYF; CDR3 DNA: TGTGCCAGCAGCCATCGAGGGCGGGGGGCCTTCTACGAGCAGTACTTC
D gene: TRBD2; clone size: once; V gene: TRBV5-5; J gene: TRBJ2-7; CDR3 protein: CASSLALGLAGVSRSYEQYF; CDR3 DNA: TGTGCCAGCAGCTTGGCCTTAGGACTAGCGGGAGTGTCAAGAAGCTACGAGCAGTACTTC
D gene: .; clone size: once; V gene: TRBV7-6; J gene: TRBJ1-6; CDR3 protein: CASSLAPVNSPLHF; CDR3 DNA: TGTGCCAGCAGCTTAGCGCCGGTAAACTCACCCCTCCACTTT
D gene: .; clone size: .; V gene: TRBV4-1; J gene: TRBJ1-2; CDR3 protein: CASSQESTDPGYTF; CDR3 DNA: TGCGCCAGCAGCCAAGAGTCCACAGATCCCGGCTACACCTTC
D gene: .; clone size: once; V gene: TRBV14; J gene: TRBJ2-5; CDR3 protein: CASSGVGGETQYF; CDR3 DNA: TGTGCCAGCAGCGGGGTTGGAGGAGAGACCCAGTACTTC
D gene: TRBD1; clone size: few; V gene: TRBV9; J gene: TRBJ1-3; CDR3 protein: CAPGGSGNTIYF; CDR3 DNA: TGTGCCCCAGGGGGCTCTGGAAACACCATATATTTT
D gene: .; clone size: .; V gene: TRBV2; J gene: TRBJ1-3; CDR3 protein: CASSEVPGTGNTIYF; CDR3 DNA: TGTGCCAGCAGTGAGGTCCCAGGGACTGGAAACACCATATATTTT
D gene: .; clone size: .; V gene: TRBV2; J gene: TRBJ1-5; CDR3 protein: CASRKEGSVGNQPQHF; CDR3 DNA: TGTGCCAGCAGAAAAGAGGGATCGGTTGGCAATCAGCCCCAGCATTTT
D gene: .; clone size: .; V gene: TRBV11-2; J gene: TRBJ1-1; CDR3 protein: CASSFRSAANTEAFF; CDR3 DNA: TGTGCCAGCAGCTTCCGATCAGCGGCAAACACTGAAGCTTTCTTT
D gene: TRBD1; clone size: .; V gene: TRBV3-1/TRBV3-2; J gene: TRBJ1-2; CDR3 protein: CASSPISPGQAFYGYTF; CDR3 DNA: TGTGCCAGCAGCCCCATATCCCCGGGACAGGCATTCTATGGCTACACCTTC
D gene: TRBD2; clone size: .; V gene: TRBV9; J gene: TRBJ2-3; CDR3 protein: CASSDPGRDTQYF; CDR3 DNA: TGTGCCAGCAGCGACCCCGGGAGGGATACGCAGTATTTT
D gene: .; clone size: .; V gene: TRBV27; J gene: TRBJ1-5; CDR3 protein: CASSAWPLGPSSNQPQHF; CDR3 DNA: TGTGCCAGCAGTGCGTGGCCCCTTGGGCCGAGTAGCAATCAGCCCCAGCATTTT
D gene: .; clone size: once; V gene: TRBV11-2; J gene: TRBJ1-1; CDR3 protein: CASSRADVQGAMAEAFF; CDR3 DNA: TGTGCCAGCAGCCGGGCCGATGTGCAGGGTGCGATGGCTGAAGCTTTCTTT
D gene: .; clone size: .; V gene: TRBV27; J gene: TRBJ1-1; CDR3 protein: CASSHPNSGVTEAFF; CDR3 DNA: TGTGCCAGCAGTCACCCAAATTCCGGGGTCACTGAAGCTTTCTTT
D gene: TRBD1; clone size: .; V gene: TRBV6-5; J gene: TRBJ1-5; CDR3 protein: CASTPGQGIQPQHF; CDR3 DNA: TGTGCCAGCACCCCGGGACAGGGGATTCAGCCCCAGCATTTT
D gene: TRBD1; clone size: .; V gene: TRBV27; J gene: TRBJ2-5; CDR3 protein: CASSHTGQVRPGTQYF; CDR3 DNA: TGTGCCAGCAGTCACACCGGACAGGTAAGGCCGGGGACCCAGTACTTC
D gene: TRBD2; clone size: .; V gene: TRBV5-8; J gene: TRBJ2-7; CDR3 protein: CASSLPGTSGAEQYF; CDR3 DNA: TGTGCCAGCAGCTTACCCGGGACTAGCGGGGCCGAGCAGTACTTC
D gene: .; clone size: .; V gene: TRBV7-8; J gene: TRBJ2-7; CDR3 protein: CASSPLECQYF; CDR3 DNA: TGTGCCAGCAGCCCGCTGGAGTGCCAGTACTTC
D gene: .; clone size: .; V gene: TRBV28; J gene: TRBJ1-4; CDR3 protein: CASSLGVATNEKLFF; CDR3 DNA: TGTGCCAGCAGTTTGGGAGTTGCAACTAATGAAAAACTGTTTTTT
D gene: .; clone size: .; V gene: TRBV13; J gene: TRBJ2-7; CDR3 protein: CASSQTTGNEQYF; CDR3 DNA: TGTGCCAGCAGCCAAACGACAGGAAACGAGCAGTACTTC
D gene: TRBD1; clone size: .; V gene: TRBV28; J gene: TRBJ2-7; CDR3 protein: CASVGTGTYEQYF; CDR3 DNA: TGTGCCAGTGTCGGGACAGGGACCTACGAGCAGTACTTC
D gene: .; clone size: .; V gene: TRBV29-1; J gene: TRBJ2-1; CDR3 protein: CSVASRRVNEQFF; CDR3 DNA: TGCAGCGTTGCTTCCCGCAGGGTCAATGAGCAGTTCTTC
D gene: .; clone size: once; V gene: TRBV9; J gene: TRBJ1-6; CDR3 protein: CASSRDSRSSSYNSPLHF; CDR3 DNA: TGTGCCAGCAGCCGGGACTCCAGGAGCAGCTCCTATAATTCACCCCTCCACTTT
D gene: TRBD2; clone size: .; V gene: TRBV28; J gene: TRBJ2-7; CDR3 protein: CATCQSGSYEQYF; CDR3 DNA: TGTGCCACCTGCCAGAGCGGGAGCTACGAGCAGTACTTC
D gene: TRBD2; clone size: once; V gene: TRBV20-1; J gene: TRBJ2-3; CDR3 protein: CSASEGLAVADTQYF; CDR3 DNA: TGCAGTGCTAGTGAAGGACTAGCCGTAGCAGATACGCAGTATTTT
D gene: TRBD1; clone size: .; V gene: TRBV19; J gene: TRBJ1-1; CDR3 protein: CASSLTGQNTEAFF; CDR3 DNA: TGTGCCAGTAGTCTGACAGGGCAGAACACTGAAGCTTTCTTT
D gene: TRBD1; clone size: .; V gene: TRBV10-3; J gene: TRBJ1-5; CDR3 protein: CAISDSRTGVLGNQPQHF; CDR3 DNA: TGTGCCATCAGTGACTCTAGGACAGGGGTTTTAGGCAATCAGCCCCAGCATTTT
D gene: .; clone size: .; V gene: TRBV6-5; J gene: TRBJ1-2; CDR3 protein: CASRLREVNYGYTF; CDR3 DNA: TGTGCCAGCAGACTCCGCGAGGTGAACTATGGCTACACCTTC
D gene: TRBD1; clone size: .; V gene: TRBV15; J gene: TRBJ1-4; CDR3 protein: CATSKGQGSIEKLFF; CDR3 DNA: TGTGCCACCAGCAAGGGACAGGGGAGTATAGAAAAACTGTTTTTT
D gene: TRBD1; clone size: once; V gene: TRBV11-2; J gene: TRBJ2-7; CDR3 protein: CASSLVGQGSDEQYF; CDR3 DNA: TGTGCCAGCAGCTTAGTGGGACAGGGTAGCGACGAGCAGTACTTC
D gene: TRBD1; clone size: .; V gene: TRBV3-1/TRBV3-2; J gene: TRBJ1-2; CDR3 protein: CASSQVKGAGGYTF; CDR3 DNA: TGTGCCAGCAGCCAAGTAAAGGGGGCAGGTGGCTACACCTTC